The following is a TCR beta chain sequence with its context. The data were obtained in a study of T cells expressing NK-cell markers. Looked up from germline, CDR1 is LGHDT and CDR2 is YNNKEL (reference sequence). The CDR3 has 18 residues. TCRdb re-called the 5' RACE reads; one entry per CDR3 protein, DNA not given. Its table records roughly 300,000 distinct CDR3 sequences. What was sequenced was blood T cells: a sorted CD56 or NKG2C T cell subset, CD4+ or CD8+ T cells, or bulk PBMC T cells (not recorded which). The V and J genes are TRBV3-1 and TRBJ2-2; TCRdb indicates TRBD1, and absent DNA this call remains unverified. The TCR originated in a woman between 18 and 75 years old in good health. The CDR3 loop reads CASSHPPGRDVNTGELFF.